Following are 22 T cell receptor beta chains from one sample sequenced in a study of OX40 agonist ivuxolimab in advanced cancers. Sequencing was performed with immunoSEQ multiplex PCR; in TCRdb, only in-frame clones are kept and a portion is missing. The data contain roughly 70,000 clones, about 86% of them singletons. This specimen was CD4+ or CD8+ T cells sorted from blood, taken in a trial of the OX40 agonist ivuxolimab. The source of these receptors is an adult with an advanced solid tumor such as melanoma, head and neck, liver or kidney cancer.

CDR3 DNA: TGTGCCTGGAGCCTCAGGGGAGGTGTGCAGTTCTTC. Translated, it gives CAWSLRGGVQFF. The V and J genes are TRBV30 and TRBJ2-1; D tentatively reads TRBD1 or TRBD2 (6 bases each). The CDR3 runs 12 residues. Germline lookup yields CDR1 GTSNPN and CDR2 SVGIG (reference sequence). V was trimmed by 3 bases and J by 12 bases, leaving 15 bases between them.

This chain links TRBV5-6 with TRBJ2-1; 9 bases match TRBD2. The CDR3 has 17 residues. Germline assignment: CDR1 SGHDT and CDR2 YYEEEE. J lost 4 bases, V lost 6 bases, and 14 bases had no gene match. CDR3 nucleotides: TGTGCCAGCACCTCCAGCTCCGGGACTAGCCATTACAATGAGCAGTTCTTC. This sequence encodes CASTSSSGTSHYNEQFF.

The sample holds one count of this clone. This chain uses TRBV4-1 with TRBJ2-1; D gene unclear. The CDR3 totals 15 residues. Germline V gene lookup returns CDR1 MGHRA and CDR2 YSYEKL. V was shortened by 0 bases and J by 6 bases, with 12 bases between the two germline ends. The CDR3 DNA reads TGCGCCAGCAGCCAAGATAAAACGGTCTTCAATGAGCAGTTCTTC. Residues: CASSQDKTVFNEQFF.

This clone appeared a single time. This chain joins TRBV6-5 and TRBJ2-4; a weak D match, TRBD2 (7 bases). The CDR3 contains 14 residues. The V end was cut by 5 bases, the J end by 6 bases, with 14 bases between. The germline CDR1 and CDR2 sequences are MNHEY and SVGAGI. In nucleotides, the CDR3 is TGTGCCAGCAGTCAGCAAGGGGGGGTAAACATTCAGTACTTC. Translation gives CASSQQGGVNIQYF.

The chain couples TRBV27 to TRBJ2-3; 11 bases are a match to TRBD2. CDR1 and CDR2 (germline): MNHEY, SMNVEV (reference sequence). V gave up 4 bases and J gave up 6 bases; unmatched junction bases: 6. The CDR3 has 15 amino acids. In nucleotides, the CDR3 is TGTGCCAGCAGTTCTAGCGGGAGGCCGCGCGATACGCAGTATTTT. Translation gives CASSSSGRPRDTQYF.

The genes are TRBV10-3 and TRBJ2-1; D not resolved. CDR1 and CDR2 (germline): ENHRY, SYGVKD. V gave up 3 bases and J gave up 2 bases, with 5 bases separating them. The CDR3 sequence is 13 residues long. The CDR3 sequence: CAISERPYNEQFF. The CDR3 DNA reads TGTGCCATCAGTGAACGGCCCTACAATGAGCAGTTCTTC.

The chain uses TRBV7-2 and TRBJ1-1, with 8 bases matching TRBD1. V lost 5 bases, J lost 6 bases, and 11 bases stayed unmatched. There are 15 residues in the CDR3. CDR1 and CDR2 from the germline V gene are SGHTA and FQGNSA. CDR3 in amino acids: CASSLSPGGKPEAFF. CDR3 DNA sequence: TGTGCCAGCAGCCTCTCCCCAGGGGGCAAACCTGAAGCTTTCTTT.

This chain connects TRBV5-1 to TRBJ2-2; D unresolved. Germline CDR1 SGHRS, CDR2 YFSETQ. Trimming removed 4 bases from V and 2 bases from J, with 6 bases in between. There are 13 residues in the CDR3. CDR3 region: CASSPGNTGELFF. Here the CDR3 DNA reads TGCGCCAGCAGCCCCGGAAACACCGGGGAGCTGTTTTTT. Supplemented by reference TRBV5-1 and TRBJ2-2, the full variable domain reads KAGVTQTPRYLIKTRGQQVTLSCSPISGHRSVSWYQQTPGQGLQFLFEYFSETQRNKGNFPGRFSGRQFSNSRSEMNVSTLELGDSALYLCASSPGNTGELFFGEGSRLTVL.

The J gene is TRBJ2-2, the V gene TRBV7-2; 7 bases align to TRBD1. V shed 4 bases, J shed 1 base, and the junction held 12 bases outside the gene matches. The CDR3 has 18 residues. Germline V gives CDR1 SGHTA, CDR2 FQGNSA. Here the CDR3 DNA reads TGTGCCAGCAGCTCCCGAAACCGGGACAGCGGGAACACCGGGGAGCTGTTTTTT. Its translation is CASSSRNRDSGNTGELFF.

The rearrangement uses TRBV10-1 and TRBJ1-1; no reliable D call. The germline V and J ends were trimmed by 0 bases and 0 bases, with 8 bases remaining between them. Germline lookup yields CDR1 WNHNN and CDR2 SYGVQD (reference sequence). CDR3 length: 15 amino acids. The CDR3 is CASSESPTMNTEAFF. In DNA, the CDR3 is TGCGCCAGCAGTGAGTCCCCGACCATGAACACTGAAGCTTTCTTT.

This clone showed up just once. The rearrangement uses TRBV18 and TRBJ2-1, with TRBD2 identical over 9 bases. Germline trimming cut 4 bases from V and 9 bases from J; bases unmatched to any gene: 4. Per germline, CDR1 KGHSH and CDR2 LQKENI. The CDR3 loop spans 13 amino acids. Written as DNA, the CDR3 is TGTGCCAGCTCACTTGGGCGGGAGGGTGAGCAGTTCTTC. Residues: CASSLGREGEQFF.

In nucleotides, the CDR3 is TGTGCCAGCAGCTTAGTTCAGGGGTCGGGGGAGACCCAGTACTTC. This sequence encodes CASSLVQGSGETQYF. The V call is TRBV11-1, the J call TRBJ2-5; D perhaps matches TRBD1 (6 bases). The CDR3 is 15 residues long. The V end lost 1 base, the J end lost 5 bases, and 14 bases lay between the germline ends. CDR1 and CDR2 from the germline V gene are SGHAT and FQDESV (reference sequence). Full variable domain (rest looked up from reference TRBV11-1 and TRBJ2-5): EAEVAQSPRYKITEKSQAVAFWCDPISGHATLYWYRQILGQGPELLVQFQDESVVDDSQLPKDRFSAERLKGVDSTLKIQPAELGDSAMYLCASSLVQGSGETQYFGPGTRLLVL.

A single count supports this clone. The genes are TRBV25-1 and TRBJ2-3, with 8 bases aligning to TRBD1. The CDR3 is 14 residues long. Germline V lookup: CDR1 MGHDK, CDR2 SYGVNS. V was pared by 6 bases and J by 3 bases, with 5 bases of the junction left unmatched. DNA of the CDR3: TGTGCCAGCAGGCCAGGGGGCGCGACAGATACGCAGTATTTT. This gives the protein CASRPGGATDTQYF.

The CDR3 DNA reads as TGTGCCAGCAGCTTAGTTTCGGCTAGGAGCTCCTACAATGAGCAGTTCTTC. Encoded protein: CASSLVSARSSYNEQFF. The chain joins TRBV7-2 to TRBJ2-1, with D unresolved. This CDR3 region has 17 residues. Germline CDR1 SGHTA, CDR2 FQGNSA. Trimming cost V 1 base and J 0 bases, with 13 bases left between them.

The chain uses TRBV9 and TRBJ2-5, with TRBD1 matching over 7 bases. The CDR3 sequence is 16 residues long. Germline V gene sequence: CDR1 SGDLS, CDR2 YYNGEE. Trimming removed 2 bases from V and 4 bases from J; junction bases left unmatched: 11. In nucleotides, the CDR3 is TGTGCCAGCAGCGTTTTCGGACAGGTCTTGGGAGAGACCCAGTACTTC. Protein: CASSVFGQVLGETQYF.

CDR3 nucleotide sequence: TGTGCCACCAGCAGAGATTTGGGACAGCTCTATGGCTACACCTTC. Translating it yields CATSRDLGQLYGYTF. The chain recombines TRBV15 with TRBJ1-2; 7 bases line up with TRBD1. Germline V CDR1 and CDR2: LNHNV, YYDKDF (reference sequence). The junction had 5 bases not matched to a gene; V was cut back by 0 bases and J by 4 bases. The CDR3 consists of 15 residues. The full variable domain, its missing parts supplied by reference TRBV15 and TRBJ1-2, is DAMVIQNPRYQVTQFGKPVTLSCSQTLNHNVMYWYQQKSSQAPKLLFHYYDKDFNNEADTPDNFQSRRPNTSFCFLDIRSPGLGDTAMYLCATSRDLGQLYGYTFGSGTRLTVV.

The chain employs TRBV29-1 and TRBJ2-5; D gene ambiguous. The J call could be wrong; TRBJ2-7 is a better fit for the DNA end. CDR3 length: 11 residues. Germline V CDR1 and CDR2: SQVTM, ANQGSEA. CDR3 sequence: CSVASGYEQYF. CDR3 nucleotide sequence: TGCAGCGTGGCTTCGGGCTACGAGCAGTACTTC.

The chain is built from TRBV28 and TRBJ2-5, with 14 positions matching TRBD2. V was pared by 8 bases and J by 5 bases, with 7 bases of the junction left unmatched. CDR1 is MDHEN, CDR2 SYDVKM, per germline. This CDR3 region has 15 residues. For the CDR3, the DNA is TGTGCCAGCTGGGGACTAGCGGGAGTTCGGGAGACCCAGTACTTC. This translates into CASWGLAGVRETQYF.

The chain recombines TRBV18 with TRBJ1-1, with unresolved D. V lost 3 bases and J 5 bases, leaving 10 bases between the germline ends. There are 13 residues in the CDR3. The germline V gene encodes CDR1 KGHSH and CDR2 LQKENI. CDR3 DNA: TGTGCCAGCTCACCTTCGATCGTTACTGAAGCTTTCTTT. It is translated as CASSPSIVTEAFF. Combining the CDR3 with reference TRBV18 and TRBJ1-1 gives the whole variable domain NAGVMQNPRHLVRRRGQEARLRCSPMKGHSHVYWYRQLPEEGLKFMVYLQKENIIDESGMPKERFSAEFPKEGPSILRIQQVVRGDSAAYFCASSPSIVTEAFFGQGTRLTVV.

V usage is TRBV6-5 and J usage is TRBJ2-7; a possible D gene is TRBD1 (6 bases). The V end was cut by 6 bases, the J end by 3 bases, with 9 bases between. The CDR3 consists of 12 residues. Per germline, CDR1 MNHEY and CDR2 SVGAGI. Here the CDR3 DNA reads TGTGCCAGCAGGCAGACAGGCTACGAGCAGTACTTC. Encoded protein: CASRQTGYEQYF.

This clone was counted between two and nine times. This chain links TRBV7-9 with TRBJ1-4; D is perhaps TRBD1 (6 bases). The germline V and J ends were trimmed by 6 bases and 5 bases, with 13 bases remaining between them. The CDR3 contains 14 residues. Germline V gene lookup returns CDR1 SEHNR and CDR2 FQNEAQ (reference sequence). CDR3 nucleotide sequence: TGTGCCAGCAGGTATAACACAGGGAATGAAAAACTGTTTTTT. Its protein product is CASRYNTGNEKLFF.

The rearrangement uses TRBV7-6 and TRBJ2-5, with TRBD1 matching 9 bases. Germline V gene data show CDR1 as SGHVS and CDR2 as FNYEAQ. V lost 5 bases to trimming and J lost 1 base; unmatched junction nucleotides: 5. This CDR3 has 15 amino acids. The CDR3 loop is CASSLGQGLQETQYF. The CDR3 DNA sequence: TGTGCCAGCAGCCTGGGACAGGGCCTCCAAGAGACCCAGTACTTC.